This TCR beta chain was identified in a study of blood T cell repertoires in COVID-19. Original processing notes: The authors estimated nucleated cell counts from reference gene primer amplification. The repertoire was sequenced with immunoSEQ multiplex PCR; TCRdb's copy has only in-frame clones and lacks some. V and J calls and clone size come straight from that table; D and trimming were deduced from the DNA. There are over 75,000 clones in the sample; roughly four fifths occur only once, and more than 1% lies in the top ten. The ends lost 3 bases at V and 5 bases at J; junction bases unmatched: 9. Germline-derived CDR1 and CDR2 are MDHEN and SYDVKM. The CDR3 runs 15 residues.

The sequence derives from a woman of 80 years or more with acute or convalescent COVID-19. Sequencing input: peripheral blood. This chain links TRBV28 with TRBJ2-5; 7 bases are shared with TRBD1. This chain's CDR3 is CASSFSTGSSETQYF. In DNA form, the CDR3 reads TGTGCCAGCAGTTTCTCGACAGGGTCTAGTGAGACCCAGTACTTC.